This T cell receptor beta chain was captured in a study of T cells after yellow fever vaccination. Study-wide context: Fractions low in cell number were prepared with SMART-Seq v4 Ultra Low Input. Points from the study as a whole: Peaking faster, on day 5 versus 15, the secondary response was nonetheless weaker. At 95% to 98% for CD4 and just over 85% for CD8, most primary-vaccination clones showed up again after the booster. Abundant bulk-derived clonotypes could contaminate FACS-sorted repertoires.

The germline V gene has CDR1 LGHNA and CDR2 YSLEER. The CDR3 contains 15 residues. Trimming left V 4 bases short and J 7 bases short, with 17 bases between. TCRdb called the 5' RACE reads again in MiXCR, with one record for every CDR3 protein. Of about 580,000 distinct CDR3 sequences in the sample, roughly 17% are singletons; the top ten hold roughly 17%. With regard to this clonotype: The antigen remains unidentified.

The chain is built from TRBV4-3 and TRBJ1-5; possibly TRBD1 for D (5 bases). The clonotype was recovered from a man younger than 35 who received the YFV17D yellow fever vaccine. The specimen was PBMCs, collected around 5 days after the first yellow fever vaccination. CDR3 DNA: TGCGCCAGCAGCCTGGACGGGAGGGGTGACCAGCCCCAGCATTTT. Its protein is CASSLDGRGDQPQHF.